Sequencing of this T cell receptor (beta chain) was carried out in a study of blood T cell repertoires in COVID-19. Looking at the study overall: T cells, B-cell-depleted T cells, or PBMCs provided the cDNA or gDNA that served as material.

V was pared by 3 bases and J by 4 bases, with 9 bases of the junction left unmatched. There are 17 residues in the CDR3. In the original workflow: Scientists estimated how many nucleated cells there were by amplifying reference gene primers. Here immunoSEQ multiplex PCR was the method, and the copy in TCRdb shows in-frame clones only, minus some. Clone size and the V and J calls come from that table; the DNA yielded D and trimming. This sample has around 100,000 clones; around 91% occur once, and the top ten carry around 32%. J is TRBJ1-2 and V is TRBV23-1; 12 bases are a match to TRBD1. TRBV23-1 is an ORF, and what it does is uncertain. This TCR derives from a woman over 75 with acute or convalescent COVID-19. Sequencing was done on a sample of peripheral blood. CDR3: CASSHLWDRGRPYGYTF. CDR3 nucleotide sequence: TGCGCCAGCAGTCACCTTTGGGACAGGGGGCGTCCCTATGGCTACACCTTC.